Following are 8 T cell receptor beta chains from one sample sequenced in a study of vaccination effects on CD4 cells after COVID-19. These receptors' targets are unknown. Culture lasted about ten days before CD4+ T cell isolation. Profiling relied on immunoSEQ multiplex PCR, and the TCRdb table lists in-frame clones only, not all of them. The data show 37,000 or so clones, with 68% seen just once and 4.2% held by the top ten. The specimen was CD4+ T cells from PBMCs cultured without peptide, collected before COVID-19 vaccination. Receptors were obtained from a human donor who received a COVID-19 vaccine.

This clone was seen only a few times. This chain connects TRBV2 to TRBJ2-5; 12 positions agree with TRBD1. Trimming cost V 8 bases and J 5 bases; bases outside gene matches: 9. The CDR3 covers 15 residues. Per the germline V gene, CDR1 is SNHLY and CDR2 is FYNNEI. The CDR3 loop is CASFRDRGLGETQYF. CDR3 sequence (DNA): TGTGCCAGCTTCCGGGACAGGGGGCTCGGGGAGACCCAGTACTTC.

The chain joins TRBV5-6 to TRBJ2-5; D gene unclear. CDR1 is SGHDT and CDR2 is YYEEEE in the germline V gene. The CDR3 length is 14 residues. The V end was cut by 1 base, the J end by 5 bases, with 12 bases between. CDR3 coding DNA: TGTGCCAGCAGCTTGCGCGGTATTAGGGAGACCCAGTACTTC. Protein sequence: CASSLRGIRETQYF.

The rearrangement joins TRBV2 to TRBJ1-5; D uncertain. Germline lookup yields CDR1 SNHLY and CDR2 FYNNEI. The CDR3 totals 15 residues. The V end lost 2 bases, the J end lost 3 bases, and 11 bases lay between the germline ends. CDR3 nucleotide sequence: TGTGCCAGCAGTGAAATTAGCAAAGACAATCAGCCCCAGCATTTT. This sequence encodes CASSEISKDNQPQHF.

This clone showed up just once. The chain combines TRBV6-2 or TRBV6-3 with TRBJ2-7, with a possible D match to TRBD2 (7 bases). Germline lookup yields CDR1 MNHEY and CDR2 SVGEGT. The ends were cut back, 0 bases at V and 3 bases at J, with 21 bases in the middle. The CDR3 sequence is 18 residues long. The CDR3 region has the DNA TGTGCCAGCAGTTACTCCGATGCGGGGGCAAGGACAAACTACGAGCAGTACTTC. Translation gives CASSYSDAGARTNYEQYF.

This sequence joins TRBV5-1 and TRBJ2-1, with D perhaps given as TRBD1 or TRBD2 (5 bases each). CDR1 SGHRS and CDR2 YFSETQ come from the germline V gene. V gave up 0 bases and J gave up 2 bases, with 9 bases separating them. The CDR3 loop spans 15 amino acids. CDR3: CASSLVGETYNEQFF. The CDR3 nucleotides are TGCGCCAGCAGCTTGGTGGGGGAGACCTACAATGAGCAGTTCTTC.

Within the sample, this clone is medium-sized. V is TRBV10-1 and J is TRBJ2-3; TRBD1 might be the D (5 bases). Trimming pared 6 bases from V and 3 bases from J, leaving 13 bases between. This CDR3 comprises 14 residues. Germline assignment: CDR1 WNHNN and CDR2 SYGVQD (reference sequence). In nucleotides, the CDR3 is TGCGCCAGCAGCCAAGGACATGCAACAGATACGCAGTATTTT. Translated: CASSQGHATDTQYF.

The CDR3 DNA sequence: TGTGCCAGAAGCATTATGGGCGACCCAGTGCCCGATGAAAAACTGTTTTTT. It encodes CARSIMGDPVPDEKLFF. The chain joins TRBV7-5 to TRBJ1-4; the listed D gene, TRBD1, was not tested against the DNA. TRBV7-5 is a pseudogene segment. The CDR3 runs 17 residues.

This sequence joins TRBV5-1 and TRBJ1-2; 10 positions match TRBD1. This CDR3 is built from 14 residues. Per germline, CDR1 SGHRS and CDR2 YFSETQ. With 2 bases clipped from V and 8 bases from J, the junction kept 6 bases outside the gene matches. CDR3: CASSLDRGRGGYTF. Written as DNA, the CDR3 is TGCGCCAGCAGCTTAGACAGGGGGCGCGGAGGCTACACCTTC.